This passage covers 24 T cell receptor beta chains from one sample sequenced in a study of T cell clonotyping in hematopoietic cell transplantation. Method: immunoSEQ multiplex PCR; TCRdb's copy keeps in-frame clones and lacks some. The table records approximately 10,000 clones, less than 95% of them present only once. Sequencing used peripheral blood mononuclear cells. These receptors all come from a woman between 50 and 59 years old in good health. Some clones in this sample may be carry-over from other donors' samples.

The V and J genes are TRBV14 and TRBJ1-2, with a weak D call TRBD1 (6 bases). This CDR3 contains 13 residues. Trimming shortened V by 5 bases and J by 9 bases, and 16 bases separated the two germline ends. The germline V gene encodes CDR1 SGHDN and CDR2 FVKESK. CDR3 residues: CASSSATDRSYTF. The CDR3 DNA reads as TGTGCCAGCAGCTCCGCTACCGACAGGAGCTACACCTTC.

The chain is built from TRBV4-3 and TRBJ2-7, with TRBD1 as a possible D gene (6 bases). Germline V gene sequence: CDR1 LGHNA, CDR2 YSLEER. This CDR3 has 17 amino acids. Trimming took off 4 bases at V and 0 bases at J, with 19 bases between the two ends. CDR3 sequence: CASSRGAGQSYSYEQYF. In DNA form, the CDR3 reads TGCGCCAGCAGCCGCGGCGCTGGACAGTCCTACTCCTACGAGCAGTACTTC.

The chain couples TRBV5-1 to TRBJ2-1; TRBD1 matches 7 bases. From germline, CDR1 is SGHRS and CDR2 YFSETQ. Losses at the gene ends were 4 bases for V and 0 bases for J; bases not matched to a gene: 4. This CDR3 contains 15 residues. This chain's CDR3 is CASSLTGVSYNEQFF. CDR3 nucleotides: TGCGCCAGCAGCCTCACAGGGGTCTCCTACAATGAGCAGTTCTTC.

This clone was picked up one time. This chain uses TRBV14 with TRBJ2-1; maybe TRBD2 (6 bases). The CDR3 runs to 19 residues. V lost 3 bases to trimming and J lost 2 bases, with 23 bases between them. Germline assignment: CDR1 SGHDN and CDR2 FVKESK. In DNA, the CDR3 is TGTGCCAGCAGCCAGGCTAGACTGGTGACTAGACTCCCCTACAATGAGCAGTTCTTC. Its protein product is CASSQARLVTRLPYNEQFF.

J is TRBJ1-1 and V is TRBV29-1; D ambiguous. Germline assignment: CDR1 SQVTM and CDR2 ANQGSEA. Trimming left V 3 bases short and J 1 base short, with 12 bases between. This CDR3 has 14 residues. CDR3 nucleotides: TGCAGCGTTGATTGGTGGAGCGAGAACACTGAAGCTTTCTTT. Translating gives CSVDWWSENTEAFF.

CDR3 sequence (DNA): TGTGCCAGCAGCTTAACGGCTAGCGGGGAGTACAATGAGCAGTTCTTC. Protein: CASSLTASGEYNEQFF. J is TRBJ2-1 and V is TRBV7-3, with TRBD2 matching 9 bases. The junction had 4 bases not matched to a gene; V was cut back by 0 bases and J by 4 bases. The CDR3 runs to 16 residues. CDR1 is SGHTA and CDR2 is FQGTGA in the germline V gene.

The chain's CDR3 is CASSLLPAYGYTF. The CDR3 region has the DNA TGTGCCAGCAGCTTGTTACCAGCCTATGGCTACACCTTC. J is TRBJ1-2 and V is TRBV5-6; D unresolved. V gave up 1 base and J gave up 4 bases, with 8 bases separating them. The CDR3 consists of 13 residues. Germline CDR1 and CDR2: SGHDT and YYEEEE.

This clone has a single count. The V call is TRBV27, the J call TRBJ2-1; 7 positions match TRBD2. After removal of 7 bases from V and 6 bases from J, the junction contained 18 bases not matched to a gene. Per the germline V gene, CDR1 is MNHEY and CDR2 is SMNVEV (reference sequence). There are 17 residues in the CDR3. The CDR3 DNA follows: TGTGCCAGCACCGCCTGGAGAGGCGGGGGTCTCTCCAATGAGCAGTTCTTC. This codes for CASTAWRGGGLSNEQFF.

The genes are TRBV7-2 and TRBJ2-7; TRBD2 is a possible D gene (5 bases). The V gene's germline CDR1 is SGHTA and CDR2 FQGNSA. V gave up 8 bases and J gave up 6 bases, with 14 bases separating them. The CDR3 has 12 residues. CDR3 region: CASSHGVAEQYF. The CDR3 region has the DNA TGTGCCAGCTCACACGGGGTGGCCGAGCAGTACTTC.

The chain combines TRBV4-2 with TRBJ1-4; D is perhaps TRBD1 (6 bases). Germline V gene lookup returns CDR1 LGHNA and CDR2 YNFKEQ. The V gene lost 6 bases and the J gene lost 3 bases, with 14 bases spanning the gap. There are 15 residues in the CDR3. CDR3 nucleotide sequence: TGTGCCAGCAGACCCACAGGGATACCTAATGAAAAACTGTTTTTT. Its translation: CASRPTGIPNEKLFF.

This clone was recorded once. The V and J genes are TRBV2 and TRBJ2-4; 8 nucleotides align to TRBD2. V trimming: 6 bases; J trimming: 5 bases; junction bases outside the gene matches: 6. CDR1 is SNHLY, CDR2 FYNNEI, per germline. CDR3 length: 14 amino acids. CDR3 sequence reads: CASSLAGIQNIQYF. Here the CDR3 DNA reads TGTGCCAGCAGCCTAGCGGGCATCCAAAACATTCAGTACTTC. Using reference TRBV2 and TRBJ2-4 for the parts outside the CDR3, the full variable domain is EPEVTQTPSHQVTQMGQEVILRCVPISNHLYFYWYRQILGQKVEFLVSFYNNEISEKSEIFDDQFSVERPDGSNFTLKIRSTKLEDSAMYFCASSLAGIQNIQYFGAGTRLSVL.

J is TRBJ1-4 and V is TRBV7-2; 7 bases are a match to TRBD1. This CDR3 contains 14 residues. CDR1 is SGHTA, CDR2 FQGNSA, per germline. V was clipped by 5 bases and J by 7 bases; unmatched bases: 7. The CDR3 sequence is CASSPRQGPEKLFF. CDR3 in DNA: TGTGCCAGCAGCCCTCGACAGGGCCCTGAAAAACTGTTTTTT.

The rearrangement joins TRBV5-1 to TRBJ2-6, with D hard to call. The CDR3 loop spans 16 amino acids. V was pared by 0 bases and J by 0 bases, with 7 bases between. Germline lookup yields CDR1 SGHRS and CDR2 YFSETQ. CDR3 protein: CASSLEGASGANVLTF. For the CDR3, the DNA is TGCGCCAGCAGCTTGGAAGGCGCCTCTGGGGCCAACGTCCTGACTTTC.

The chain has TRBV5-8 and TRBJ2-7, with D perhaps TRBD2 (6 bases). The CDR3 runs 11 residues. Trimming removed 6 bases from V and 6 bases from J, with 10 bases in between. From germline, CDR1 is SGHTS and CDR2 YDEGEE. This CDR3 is CASIRGSEQYF. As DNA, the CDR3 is TGTGCCAGCATACGGGGGAGCGAGCAGTACTTC. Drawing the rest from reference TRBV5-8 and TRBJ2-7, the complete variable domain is EAGVTQSPTHLIKTRGQQATLRCSPISGHTSVYWYQQALGLGLQFLLWYDEGEERNRGNFPPRFSGRQFPNYSSELNVNALELEDSALYLCASIRGSEQYFGPGTRLTVT.

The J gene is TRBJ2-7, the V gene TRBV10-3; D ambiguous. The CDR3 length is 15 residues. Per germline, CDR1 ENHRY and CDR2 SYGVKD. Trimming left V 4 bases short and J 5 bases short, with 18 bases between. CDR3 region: CAISGEGLRDHEQYF. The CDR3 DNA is TGTGCCATCAGTGGCGAAGGGCTCCGAGACCACGAGCAGTACTTC.

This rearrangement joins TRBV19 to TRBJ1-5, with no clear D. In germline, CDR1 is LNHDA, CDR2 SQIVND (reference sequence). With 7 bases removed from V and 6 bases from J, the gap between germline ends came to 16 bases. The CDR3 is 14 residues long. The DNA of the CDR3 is TGTGCCAGTAACCCCGTGAGGGTGGGTCAGCCCCAGCATTTT. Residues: CASNPVRVGQPQHF.

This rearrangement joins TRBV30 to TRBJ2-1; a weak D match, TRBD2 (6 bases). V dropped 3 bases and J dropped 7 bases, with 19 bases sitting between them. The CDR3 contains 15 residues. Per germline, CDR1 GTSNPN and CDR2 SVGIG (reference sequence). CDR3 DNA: TGTGCCTGGAGCACCCGACAGACTAGGTTAAATGAGCAGTTCTTC. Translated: CAWSTRQTRLNEQFF.

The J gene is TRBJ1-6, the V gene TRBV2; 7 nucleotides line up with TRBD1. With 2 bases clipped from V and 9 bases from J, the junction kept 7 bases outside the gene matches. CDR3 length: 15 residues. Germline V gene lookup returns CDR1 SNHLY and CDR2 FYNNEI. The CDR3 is CASSERGQVTSPLHF. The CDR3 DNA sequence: TGTGCCAGCAGTGAACGAGGACAGGTGACTTCACCCCTCCACTTT.

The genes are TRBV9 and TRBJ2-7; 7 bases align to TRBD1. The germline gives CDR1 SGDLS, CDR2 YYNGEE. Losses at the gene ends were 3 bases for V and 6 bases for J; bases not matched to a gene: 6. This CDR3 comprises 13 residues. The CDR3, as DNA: TGTGCCAGCAGCGCAGACAGGGACGGCGAGCAGTACTTC. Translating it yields CASSADRDGEQYF.

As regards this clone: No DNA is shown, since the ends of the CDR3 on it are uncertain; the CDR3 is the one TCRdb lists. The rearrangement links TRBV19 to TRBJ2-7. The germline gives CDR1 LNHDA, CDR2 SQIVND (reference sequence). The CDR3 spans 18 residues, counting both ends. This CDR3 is CFYLCASSIGGSGYEQYF.

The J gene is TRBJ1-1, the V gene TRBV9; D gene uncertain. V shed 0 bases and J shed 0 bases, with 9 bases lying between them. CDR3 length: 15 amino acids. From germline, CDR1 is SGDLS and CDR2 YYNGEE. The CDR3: CASSVAGQLNTEAFF. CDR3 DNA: TGTGCCAGCAGCGTAGCGGGCCAGTTGAACACTGAAGCTTTCTTT. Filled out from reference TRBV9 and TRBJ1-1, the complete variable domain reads DSGVTQTPKHLITATGQRVTLRCSPRSGDLSVYWYQQSLDQGLQFLIQYYNGEERAKGNILERFSAQQFPDLHSELNLSSLELGDSALYFCASSVAGQLNTEAFFGQGTRLTVV.

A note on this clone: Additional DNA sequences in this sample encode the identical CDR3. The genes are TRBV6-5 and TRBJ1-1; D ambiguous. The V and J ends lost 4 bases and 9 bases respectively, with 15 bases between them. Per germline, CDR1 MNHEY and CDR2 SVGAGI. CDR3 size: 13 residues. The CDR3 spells CASSSNVESQAFF. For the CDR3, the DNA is TGTGCCAGCAGTTCCAACGTAGAGTCCCAAGCTTTCTTT.

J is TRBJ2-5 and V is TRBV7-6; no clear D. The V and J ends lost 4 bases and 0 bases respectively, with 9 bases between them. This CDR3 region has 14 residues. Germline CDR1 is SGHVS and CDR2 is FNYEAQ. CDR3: CASSSGRYQETQYF. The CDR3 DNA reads TGTGCCAGCAGCTCAGGAAGGTACCAAGAGACCCAGTACTTC. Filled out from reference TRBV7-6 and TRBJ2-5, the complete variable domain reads GAGVSQSPRYKVTKRGQDVALRCDPISGHVSLYWYRQALGQGPEFLTYFNYEAQQDKSGLPNDRFSAERPEGSISTLTIQRTEQRDSAMYRCASSSGRYQETQYFGPGTRLLVL.

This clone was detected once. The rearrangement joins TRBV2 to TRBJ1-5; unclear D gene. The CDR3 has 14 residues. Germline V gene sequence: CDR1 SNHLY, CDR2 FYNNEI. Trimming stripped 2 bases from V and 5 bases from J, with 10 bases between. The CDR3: CASSELNSYQPQHF. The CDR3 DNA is TGTGCCAGCAGTGAACTCAATTCTTATCAGCCCCAGCATTTT.